The present T cell receptor (beta chain) was sequenced within a study of spatial heterogeneity in lung cancer. Study-wide context: The study sequenced follow-up PBMC samples when they were available, at a median of about two years after resection.

This CDR3 contains 15 residues. CDR1 is LNHNV, CDR2 YYDKDF, per germline (reference sequence). V lost 3 bases and J lost 8, with 16 bases in between. Unique molecular identifiers tagged every individual TCR cDNA molecule. TCRdb reprocessed the 5' RACE reads via MiXCR and lists one record per CDR3 protein. The sample lists about 25,000 distinct CDR3 sequences; approximately 6% were seen once. Regarding the study as a whole: Ubiquitous expanded tumor TCRs surfaced in blood more at resection than they did at follow-up.

This clonotype was observed a handful of times. Its target is unknown. Time point denoted: blood at routine non-recurrence follow-up after resection. Unsorted samples of tumor, nontumor lung or frozen PBMC had their whole RNA sequenced. Sequenced material: PBMCs, taken at follow-up. The chain combines TRBV15 with TRBJ1-4, with D perhaps matching TRBD1 (5 bases). This TCR was sampled from a male donor with early-stage non-small cell lung cancer. The CDR3 spells CATSRDRDWAEKLFF. Written as DNA, the CDR3 is TGTGCCACCAGCAGGGACCGGGACTGGGCCGAAAAACTGTTTTTT. Complete variable domain (other parts from reference TRBV15 and TRBJ1-4): DAMVIQNPRYQVTQFGKPVTLSCSQTLNHNVMYWYQQKSSQAPKLLFHYYDKDFNNEADTPDNFQSRRPNTSFCFLDIRSPGLGDTAMYLCATSRDRDWAEKLFFGSGTQLSVL.